One and the same sample provided the 5 T cell receptor beta chains below, sequenced in a study of cytomegalovirus exposure and HLA in healthy donors. With 60 Vbeta and 13 Jbeta primers, the PCR was carried out. TCRdb's copy holds only in-frame clones and misses some; the assay was immunoSEQ multiplex PCR. The table lists 150,000 or so clones. The sequenced sample was PBMCs. Receptors originate from a man younger than 40 in good health and CMV-seronegative.

V is TRBV5-1 and J is TRBJ2-5; D remains unclear. V was pared by 2 bases and J by 5 bases, with 10 bases between. CDR3 length: 13 residues. Germline assignment: CDR1 SGHRS and CDR2 YFSETQ. The DNA for the CDR3 is TGCGCCAGCAGCTTAGGAGTCGGGGAGACCCAGTACTTC. Its translation: CASSLGVGETQYF.

This chain links TRBV5-1 with TRBJ2-7; 10 nucleotides line up with TRBD1. Germline V lookup: CDR1 SGHRS, CDR2 YFSETQ. The CDR3 consists of 16 residues. The V segment lost 0 bases and the J segment 2 bases; nucleotides outside the gene matches: 5. The CDR3 spells CASSLGGTGVPYEQYF. The CDR3 DNA sequence: TGCGCCAGCAGCTTGGGTGGGACAGGGGTCCCCTACGAGCAGTACTTC.

The chain combines TRBV11-3 with TRBJ2-1; unclear D gene. Trimming took 5 bases from V and 5 from J, leaving 4 bases between them. This CDR3 region has 11 residues. The germline CDR1 and CDR2 sequences are SGHNT and YENEEA. The CDR3 reads CASSLDNEQFF. The CDR3 DNA follows: TGTGCCAGCAGCCTCGACAATGAGCAGTTCTTC. The variable domain in full, with the rest retrieved from reference TRBV11-3 and TRBJ2-1, is EAGVVQSPRYKIIEKKQPVAFWCNPISGHNTLYWYLQNLGQGPELLIRYENEEAVDDSQLPKDRFSAERLKGVDSTLKIQPAELGDSAVYLCASSLDNEQFFGPGTRLTVL.

The V gene is TRBV18, the J gene TRBJ2-7; 8 bases line up with TRBD1. V gave up 2 bases and J gave up 1 base; unmatched junction bases: 7. CDR1 and CDR2 (germline): KGHSH, LQKENI. The CDR3 has 16 residues. This CDR3 is CASSPSWTGSSYEQYF. CDR3 in DNA: TGTGCCAGCTCACCAAGTTGGACAGGGTCATCCTACGAGCAGTACTTC.

The chain links TRBV12-5 to TRBJ1-6; D possibly corresponds to TRBD1 (5 bases). V gave up 7 bases and J gave up 7 bases, with 14 bases separating them. Germline V gene lookup returns CDR1 LGHNT and CDR2 FRNRAP. The CDR3 sequence is 14 residues long. The CDR3 sequence is CASAPSGGNSPLHF. CDR3 DNA sequence: TGTGCTAGTGCCCCCTCCGGGGGAAATTCACCCCTCCACTTT.